The 10 T cell receptor beta chains reported below all come from one sample, sequenced in a study of early T cells in non-severe SARS-CoV-2 infection. One entry per CDR3 protein, called by TCRdb with MiXCR from the 5' RACE reads. The table includes around 25,000 distinct CDR3 sequences, roughly 6% detected once. Sequencing was performed on whole blood. These receptors all come from an adult who was a healthcare worker with PCR-confirmed SARS-CoV-2 infection or an uninfected control (not recorded which).

There are many counts of this clonotype. The chain employs TRBV7-9 and TRBJ1-1; D gene uncertain. The CDR3 runs 12 residues. V dropped 4 bases and J dropped 5 bases, with 8 bases sitting between them. The germline CDR1 and CDR2 sequences are SEHNR and FQNEAQ (reference sequence). The chain's CDR3 is CASSSEWTEAFF. In nucleotides, the CDR3 is TGTGCCAGCAGCTCCGAATGGACTGAAGCTTTCTTT.

This clonotype was seen ten or more times. The chain uses TRBV28 and TRBJ1-6; no definite D call. V was trimmed by 3 bases and J by 6 bases, leaving 15 bases between them. The CDR3 contains 16 residues. The germline gives CDR1 MDHEN, CDR2 SYDVKM. CDR3 in DNA: TGTGCCAGCAGTTTCTATCAGGAAACCATTAATTCACCCCTCCACTTT. Translation gives CASSFYQETINSPLHF.

This clonotype has at least ten counts. The chain uses TRBV18 and TRBJ1-2; D gene uncertain. The CDR3 is 12 residues long. Germline assignment: CDR1 KGHSH and CDR2 LQKENI. Trimming removed 3 bases from V and 12 bases from J, with 14 bases in between. The CDR3 here is CASSPSGIYHTF. The CDR3 nucleotides read TGTGCCAGCTCACCTTCCGGGATCTACCACACCTTC.

This clonotype has at least ten counts. One end of the junction fails to match germline, which may point to a read error. The chain uses TRBV20-1 and TRBJ2-7; D is unclear. There are 12 residues in the CDR3. Germline V gene data show CDR1 as DFQATT and CDR2 as SNEGSKA (reference sequence). CDR3 sequence (DNA): TGCAGTGCTAGCTCTACGTCCTATGAGCAGTACTTC. The encoded protein is CSASSTSYEQYF.

This clonotype was seen many times. V and J are TRBV29-1 and TRBJ2-5; the D gene is possibly TRBD2 (5 bases). V was trimmed by 3 bases and J by 4 bases, leaving 12 bases between them. Germline V gene data show CDR1 as SQVTM and CDR2 as ANQGSEA. This CDR3 has 13 amino acids. The CDR3 DNA reads as TGCAGCGTTGATCCCAGCGGAGGAGAGACCCAGTACTTC. Protein product: CSVDPSGGETQYF. Looking up the rest from reference TRBV29-1 and TRBJ2-5 gives the full variable domain: SAVISQKPSRDICQRGTSLTIQCQVDSQVTMMFWYRQQPGQSLTLIATANQGSEATYESGFVIDKFPISRPNLTFSTLTVSNMSPEDSSIYLCSVDPSGGETQYFGPGTRLLVL.

This clonotype turned up a few times. A read error may account for a junction end that differs from germline. The CDR3 DNA is TGTGCCAGCAGCTTAGATCTAAGTGGGGGGCCGCGTAACTTC. Amino acids: CASSLDLSGGPRNF. The V call is TRBV11-2, the J call TRBJ2-7; either TRBD1 or TRBD2 may supply D (6 bases each). CDR1 is SGHAT, CDR2 FQNNGV, per germline. The CDR3 is made up of 14 amino acids.

This clonotype was seen ten or more times. The chain is built from TRBV18 and TRBJ2-5, with D possibly called TRBD1 or TRBD2 (5 bases each). From germline, CDR1 is KGHSH and CDR2 LQKENI. The V and J ends lost 5 bases and 4 bases respectively, with 20 bases between them. The CDR3 loop spans 16 amino acids. This CDR3 is CASSILRRDGGETQYF. The DNA for the CDR3 is TGTGCCAGCTCAATATTACGACGGGACGGAGGAGAGACCCAGTACTTC.

This clonotype was seen at least ten times. CDR3 protein: CASSLGHLNQPQHF. DNA for the CDR3: TGTGCCAGCAGCTTAGGACACCTCAATCAGCCCCAGCATTTT. V usage is TRBV7-2 and J usage is TRBJ1-5; no definite D call. Germline CDR1 SGHTA, CDR2 FQGNSA. The germline V and J ends were trimmed by 1 base and 3 bases, with 7 bases remaining between them. CDR3 size: 14 residues.

About this clonotype: A much larger clone is a single base away; this may be a read error. This chain joins TRBV12-3 or TRBV12-4 and TRBJ1-1; no firm D call. The CDR3 is 14 residues long. The CDR3 protein is CASGFHSLGTEAFF. In DNA, the CDR3 is TGTGCCAGCGGTTTTCACAGTCTAGGCACTGAAGCTTTCTTT.

Many counts were recorded for this clonotype. The CDR3: CASSPLRDRPYEQYF. The CDR3 DNA reads TGTGCCAGCAGCCCCCTCCGGGACAGACCCTACGAGCAGTACTTC. V is TRBV7-9 and J is TRBJ2-7; 7 bases line up with TRBD1. V lost 5 bases and J lost 2; bases outside the gene matches: 9. Looked up from germline, CDR1 is SEHNR and CDR2 is FQNEAQ (reference sequence). CDR3 size: 15 residues.